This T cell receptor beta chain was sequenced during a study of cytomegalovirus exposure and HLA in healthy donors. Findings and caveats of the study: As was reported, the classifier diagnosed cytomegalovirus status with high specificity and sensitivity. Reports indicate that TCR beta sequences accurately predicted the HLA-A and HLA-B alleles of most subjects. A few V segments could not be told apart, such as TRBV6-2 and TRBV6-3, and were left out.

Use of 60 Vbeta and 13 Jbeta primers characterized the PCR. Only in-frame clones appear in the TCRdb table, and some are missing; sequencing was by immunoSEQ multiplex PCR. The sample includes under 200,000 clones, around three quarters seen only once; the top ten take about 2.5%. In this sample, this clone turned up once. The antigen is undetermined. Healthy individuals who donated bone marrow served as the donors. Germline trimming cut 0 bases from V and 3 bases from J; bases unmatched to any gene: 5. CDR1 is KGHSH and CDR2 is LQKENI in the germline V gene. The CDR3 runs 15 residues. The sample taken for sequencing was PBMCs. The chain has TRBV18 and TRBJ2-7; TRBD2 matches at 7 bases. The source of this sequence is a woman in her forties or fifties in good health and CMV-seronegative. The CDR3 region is CASSPPGGGGYEQYF. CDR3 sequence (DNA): TGTGCCAGCTCACCACCGGGCGGGGGTGGCTACGAGCAGTACTTC.